These 4 T cell receptor beta chains came from one sample sequenced in a study of radiotherapy plus CTLA-4 blockade in lung cancer. Generated by immunoSEQ multiplex PCR, the TCRdb table keeps only in-frame clones and is missing some. The profile shows over 70,000 clones, about 90% of them singletons. The source was peripheral blood, collected from a patient treated with radiotherapy plus ipilimumab. The receptors were sampled from a human donor with non-small cell lung cancer who had a partial response to radiotherapy plus ipilimumab.

There are a few counts of this clone. V and J are TRBV19 and TRBJ1-4; D remains unclear. V lost 4 bases and J 0 bases, leaving 9 bases between the germline ends. The germline gives CDR1 LNHDA, CDR2 SQIVND (reference sequence). CDR3 length equals 15 residues. This chain's CDR3 is CASSNPGATNEKLFF. DNA for the CDR3: TGTGCCAGTAGTAATCCGGGTGCAACTAATGAAAAACTGTTTTTT.

The rearrangement links TRBV6-1 to TRBJ1-1; D remains ambiguous. CDR3 length: 13 amino acids. V lost 7 bases to trimming and J lost 8 bases, with 17 bases between them. Germline loops: CDR1 MNHNS, CDR2 SASEGT. This CDR3 is CASTALGRGEAFF. DNA of the CDR3: TGTGCCAGCACCGCCCTAGGCCGGGGAGAAGCTTTCTTT.

By frequency in the sample, this clone is medium-sized. This CDR3 is CAGTSGSYEQYF. CDR3 bases: TGTGCCGGGACTAGCGGGAGTTACGAGCAGTACTTC. The chain is built from TRBV21-1 and TRBJ2-7; TRBD2, the table's D call, was not compared with the DNA. TRBV21-1 is termed a pseudogene. The CDR3 runs to 12 residues.

The gene calls are TRBV7-9 and TRBJ1-1, with a weak D call TRBD1 (5 bases). CDR3 size: 15 residues. V gave up 3 bases and J gave up 4 bases, with 15 bases separating them. Germline CDR1 reads SEHNR; CDR2 reads FQNEAQ (reference sequence). The CDR3 region has the DNA TGTGCCAGCAGCTTCCAGGGTTTAAGGGTCACTGAAGCTTTCTTT. Protein product: CASSFQGLRVTEAFF.